This T cell receptor beta chain derives from a study of blood T cell repertoires in COVID-19 (dated by TCRdb to about 2020). With regard to the full study: Collaborator samples came from the United States, Italy and Spain and covered acute and convalescent phases of COVID-19. The material from the prospective study consisted of cDNA or gDNA derived from T cells, B-cell-depleted T cells, or PBMCs. The dataset comprised deeply sampled blood TCRbeta repertoires from subjects exposed to, actively infected with, or recovered from COVID-19. The repertoires were released in a freely available public database meant as a resource for research on the immune response to SARS-CoV-2. Samples were obtained from the ongoing ImmuneRACE study (first 160 participants) and from over 1,000 subjects provided by 6 global collaborators. A de-identified subject ID, COVID-19 status, age in years and sex were almost always included in the sample metadata. Where HLA class I and class II types were available, the types were taken from metadata supplied by the sample provider, not from assay-based typing. Paper-wide results and their limitations: The quantity of clinical and demographic metadata differed by source and by participant and was supplied without curation.

Participants in the prospective study were enrolled through a virtual design, were aged about 18 to 100 years, and lived in roughly 25 United States geographic areas. To assign participants to cohorts, the prospective study relied on clinical history that participants themselves reported in a screening survey and a study questionnaire. In the prospective study, whole blood, serum and a nasopharyngeal or oropharyngeal swab were collected from each participant by mobile phlebotomists. Prospective study participants could optionally give additional blood draws and questionnaires over an approximately two-month period. Before DNA extraction, prospective study blood samples were shipped either frozen or at room temperature. The CDR3 holds 20 amino acids from the cysteine to the phenylalanine. Of all the DNA, just the CDR3 is kept, 60 bases in frame from base 1. The germline V gene supplies CDR1 SGHDN and CDR2 FVKESK. V is reduced by 1 base and J by 5 bases, leaving a spacing of 29 bases between them.

Remarks on this clone: What this receptor recognizes is not known. Base qualities are not at hand, and no much larger clone is one base apart.

TCRbeta CDR3 regions were amplified from genomic DNA by means of the immunoSEQ Assay, a bias-controlled multiplex PCR. The authors' analysis ran thus. Within the assay, amplification of reference gene primers was used to estimate how many nucleated cells each sample contained. To quantify the absolute abundance of each unique TCRbeta CDR3 rearrangement, sequence reads were collapsed and filtered. For each sample, productive Simpson clonality was calculated by taking the square root of Simpson's diversity index across productive rearrangements. Entries here come from immuneACCESS through TCRdb and include only in-frame sequences with V and J called. Some clones fail to appear in such tables; in the studies checked, an unresolved V gene covers under half of the shortfall, and the cause of the remainder is unknown. V and J calls and clone size are given by that table; D and trimming were obtained from the DNA. Present in this sample are some 170,000 clones, less than 90% of which were seen just once. Less than 1.5% of the sample rests with the top ten.

The TCR comes from a human donor with acute COVID-19. The donor label of this sample is uncertain. Sequences were obtained from PBMCs or T cells enriched from blood (not recorded which). The chain is made from TRBV14 and TRBJ1-1; the best D guess is TRBD1, with 6 bases matching. The CDR3 region: CASSQARTGTKRAVWTEAFF. The nucleotide sequence reads as follows: TGTGCCAGCAGCCAAGCCCGCACCGGGACAAAACGCGCGGTGTGGACTGAAGCTTTCTTT.